The present entry profiles one T cell receptor beta chain with its context. Its target is unknown. The sample belongs to a study of Tregs in tolerant kidney transplant recipients. The ends were cut back, 4 bases at V and 2 bases at J, with 9 bases in the middle. Germline values: CDR1 SGHTA, CDR2 FQGNSA. This CDR3 has 13 residues. Profiling relied on immunoSEQ multiplex PCR, and the TCRdb table lists in-frame clones only, not all of them. This table has about 22,000 clones, 81% appearing once. Mixed chimerism was transient after nonmyeloablative marrow transplants from related graft donors. Study-wide findings and caveats: Changing PCR primers prevented nucleotide comparison between some patients' samples.

The material was CD8+ T cells from blood (PBMCs), obtained 6 months after the transplant. This chain uses TRBV7-2 with TRBJ2-7; D possibly corresponds to TRBD1 (5 bases). This clonotype was obtained from a human patient who received a combined kidney and bone marrow transplant. A subset of T cells may come from the graft donor. Here the CDR3 reads CASSWGSAYEQYF. DNA of the CDR3: TGTGCCAGCAGCTGGGGCAGTGCCTACGAGCAGTACTTC. Full variable domain (outside the CDR3, taken from reference TRBV7-2 and TRBJ2-7): GAGVSQSPSNKVTEKGKDVELRCDPISGHTALYWYRQSLGQGLEFLIYFQGNSAPDKSGLPSDRFSAERTGGSVSTLTIQRTQQEDSAVYLCASSWGSAYEQYFGPGTRLTVT.